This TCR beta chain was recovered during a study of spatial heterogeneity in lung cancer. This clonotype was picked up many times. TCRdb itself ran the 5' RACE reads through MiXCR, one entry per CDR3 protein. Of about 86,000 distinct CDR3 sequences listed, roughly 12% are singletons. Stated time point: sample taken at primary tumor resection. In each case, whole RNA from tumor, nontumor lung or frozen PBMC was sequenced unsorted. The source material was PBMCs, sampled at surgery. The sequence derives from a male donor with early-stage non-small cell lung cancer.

The CDR3 DNA reads TGTGCCACCAGTGATTGGAGACAGAACATTCAGTACTTC. The encoded protein is CATSDWRQNIQYF. V is TRBV24-1 and J is TRBJ2-4, with a possible D match to TRBD1 (5 bases). The V end lost 2 bases, the J end lost 7 bases, and 8 bases lay between the germline ends. This CDR3 comprises 13 residues. Germline V gene sequence: CDR1 KGHDR, CDR2 SFDVKD.